Below, one T cell receptor (beta chain) is given with its context. The target antigen is unknown. The data were taken from a study of Ad26.COV2.S vaccination and SARS-CoV-2 variants. About the study: Intramuscularly, Ad26.COV2.S was given either once or twice, 56 days apart. Study-wide results and limits: Vaccine recipients and placebo recipients showed similar non-spike TCR breadth.

CDR3 length: 14 amino acids. With 9 bases clipped from V and 3 bases from J, the junction kept 9 bases outside the gene matches. The treatment: roughly 19 received Ad26.COV2.S at low or high dose, single or two shots; several received placebo; per-sample allocation not given. Sampling occurred on day 63 after the first vaccine or placebo injection. The study used a vaccine consisting of an Ad26 vector that expressed Wuhan-strain SARS-CoV-2 spike. Clones were sequenced by immunoSEQ multiplex PCR, and TCRdb holds only the in-frame ones, with some missing. Among about 680,000 clones listed, about 89% were seen once.

The chain joins TRBV23-1 to TRBJ2-7; TRBD2 agrees at 9 bases. TRBV23-1 carries the ORF label, with uncertain function. The material sequenced was peripheral blood, taken in a trial of Ad26.COV2.S vaccine versus placebo. The clonotype comes from a person between 18 and 65 years old who received the Ad26.COV2.S COVID-19 vaccine or a placebo. CDR3 region: CARNLAGEGYEQYF. In DNA form, the CDR3 reads TGCGCCAGGAACTTAGCGGGAGAAGGCTACGAGCAGTACTTC.